Each of the 31 T cell receptor beta chains below was sequenced from the same sample in a study of cytomegalovirus exposure and HLA in healthy donors. The PCR used 60 Vbeta and 13 Jbeta primers. Produced via immunoSEQ multiplex PCR; TCRdb's table is partial and in-frame only. This table has roughly 56,000 clones, around 87% appearing once. The source material was PBMCs. All receptors come from a man aged 18 to 30 in good health and CMV-seronegative.

This chain joins TRBV6-6 and TRBJ2-2; the D gene is possibly TRBD1 (6 bases). CDR1 and CDR2 (germline): MNHNY, SVGAGI (reference sequence). This CDR3 region has 14 residues. Trimming shortened V by 2 bases and J by 6 bases, and 10 bases separated the two germline ends. In DNA, the CDR3 is TGTGCCAGCAGTTACGGGTCAGGGGCCGGGGAGCTGTTTTTT. Protein sequence: CASSYGSGAGELFF.

The chain links TRBV5-1 to TRBJ2-5, with D maybe TRBD2 (5 bases). Between the trimmed V and J ends, which lost 6 bases and 5 bases, there was a span of 14 bases. The germline CDR1 and CDR2 sequences are SGHRS and YFSETQ. CDR3 size: 13 residues. In DNA, the CDR3 is TGCGCCAGCAAGGCGGGTTGGAAGGAGACCCAGTACTTC. Its translation: CASKAGWKETQYF. Filled out from reference TRBV5-1 and TRBJ2-5, the complete variable domain reads KAGVTQTPRYLIKTRGQQVTLSCSPISGHRSVSWYQQTPGQGLQFLFEYFSETQRNKGNFPGRFSGRQFSNSRSEMNVSTLELGDSALYLCASKAGWKETQYFGPGTRLLVL.

The chain carries TRBV30 and TRBJ1-1, with D uncertain. V was cut by 0 bases and J by 5 bases, with 7 bases left in between. Germline V lookup: CDR1 GTSNPN, CDR2 SVGIG (reference sequence). The CDR3 has 12 amino acids. CDR3 residues: CAWSVTPTEAFF. Written as DNA, the CDR3 is TGTGCCTGGAGTGTAACTCCGACTGAAGCTTTCTTT.

V is TRBV27 and J is TRBJ1-4, with D possibly TRBD1 on 5 matching bases. This CDR3 comprises 14 residues. Germline CDR1 reads MNHEY; CDR2 reads SMNVEV (reference sequence). The germline V and J ends were trimmed by 2 bases and 8 bases, with 12 bases remaining between them. The CDR3 DNA sequence: TGTGCCAGCAGTTTAGGGCAGTCAGGGGAAAAACTGTTTTTT. Protein sequence: CASSLGQSGEKLFF. Full variable domain (outside the CDR3, taken from reference TRBV27 and TRBJ1-4): EAQVTQNPRYLITVTGKKLTVTCSQNMNHEYMSWYRQDPGLGLRQIYYSMNVEVTDKGDVPEGYKVSRKEKRNFPLILESPSPNQTSLYFCASSLGQSGEKLFFGSGTQLSVL.

The V call is TRBV9, the J call TRBJ1-5; D unclear. The V end was cut by 3 bases, the J end by 7 bases, with 14 bases between. Germline CDR1 reads SGDLS; CDR2 reads YYNGEE. The CDR3 consists of 14 residues. The CDR3 spells CASSGPIAGQPQHF. The DNA of the CDR3 is TGTGCCAGCAGCGGTCCTATTGCGGGCCAGCCCCAGCATTTT.

This chain links TRBV5-4 with TRBJ2-1; TRBD1 agrees at 7 bases. The ends lost 2 bases at V and 2 bases at J; junction bases unmatched: 4. The CDR3 has 15 residues. CDR1 is SGHNT and CDR2 is YYREEE in the germline V gene (reference sequence). CDR3 sequence (DNA): TGTGCCAGCAGCTTTGACAGGGACCCCTACAATGAGCAGTTCTTC. Translation gives CASSFDRDPYNEQFF.

This rearrangement joins TRBV1 to TRBJ2-7; the table's D gene call, TRBD2, was not cross checked with the DNA. TRBV1 is annotated as a pseudogene. The CDR3 length is 18 residues. CDR3 bases: TGCACCAGCAGCCAAAGGGGGTCGATGGGGGGGCTCCCCTACGAGCAGTACTTC. It encodes CTSSQRGSMGGLPYEQYF.

The rearrangement uses TRBV5-8 and TRBJ2-2, with D tentatively TRBD1 (6 bases). V was cut by 4 bases and J by 0 bases, with 13 bases left in between. Germline values: CDR1 SGHTS, CDR2 YDEGEE. The CDR3 runs 16 residues. For the CDR3, the DNA is TGTGCCAGCAGCCTGGACAGCCCCTCGAACACCGGGGAGCTGTTTTTT. It specifies CASSLDSPSNTGELFF.

The chain is built from TRBV28 and TRBJ1-2, with 7 bases matching TRBD1. The junction had 10 bases not matched to a gene; V was cut back by 5 bases and J by 4 bases. CDR3 length: 15 residues. CDR1 is MDHEN and CDR2 is SYDVKM in the germline V gene. CDR3: CASSPGQAFGYGYTF. CDR3 coding DNA: TGTGCCAGCAGTCCCGGACAGGCCTTCGGCTATGGCTACACCTTC.

The chain is built from TRBV5-1 and TRBJ1-2, with D unresolved. Germline CDR1 reads SGHRS; CDR2 reads YFSETQ. CDR3 length: 13 amino acids. Trimming stripped 1 base from V and 4 bases from J, with 8 bases between. The CDR3 region has the DNA TGCGCCAGCAGCTTGAGGGAGGTCTATGGCTACACCTTC. It specifies CASSLREVYGYTF.

This sequence joins TRBV4-1 and TRBJ2-7, with a weak D call TRBD1 (5 bases). The V end was cut by 3 bases, the J end by 3 bases, with 15 bases between. The CDR3 is made up of 15 amino acids. Germline loops: CDR1 MGHRA, CDR2 YSYEKL. As DNA, the CDR3 is TGCGCCAGCAGCCAGTCCAGGGTGCGAGGCTACGAGCAGTACTTC. Translating it yields CASSQSRVRGYEQYF.

The chain links TRBV10-2 to TRBJ2-1; possible D gene TRBD1, 6 bases. The length of the CDR3 is 12 residues. Germline-derived CDR1 and CDR2 are WSHSY and SAAADI. Trimming pared 2 bases from V and 8 bases from J, leaving 7 bases between. CDR3 DNA sequence: TGCGCCAGCAGTGAGGGGGGCCATGAGCAGTTCTTC. Its protein product is CASSEGGHEQFF.

V and J are TRBV11-2 and TRBJ2-1; perhaps TRBD2 as D (5 bases). Germline V gene lookup returns CDR1 SGHAT and CDR2 FQNNGV. There are 14 residues in the CDR3. Trimming stripped 3 bases from V and 0 bases from J, with 6 bases between. CDR3 protein: CASSLGSSYNEQFF. CDR3 bases: TGTGCCAGCAGCTTGGGGAGCTCCTACAATGAGCAGTTCTTC.

The rearrangement links TRBV11-3 to TRBJ2-7; tentatively, D is TRBD1 (5 bases). The CDR3 contains 12 residues. CDR1 and CDR2 (germline): SGHNT, YENEEA. Trimming removed 5 bases at V and 2 bases at J, with 7 bases between. The CDR3 DNA follows: TGTGCCAGCAGCCCCAGGGCCTACGAGCAGTACTTC. Residues: CASSPRAYEQYF.

V usage is TRBV27 and J usage is TRBJ2-7; 8 bases line up with TRBD1. Trimming took 1 base from V and 5 from J; bases not matched to a gene: 4. Germline V lookup: CDR1 MNHEY, CDR2 SMNVEV (reference sequence). There are 14 residues in the CDR3. CDR3 bases: TGTGCCAGCAGTTTATGGGACAGGTCCCACGAGCAGTACTTC. Translating it yields CASSLWDRSHEQYF.

This chain links TRBV29-1 with TRBJ2-7; 7 bases fit TRBD1. This CDR3 is 13 amino acids long. CDR1 and CDR2 (germline): SQVTM, ANQGSEA. The junction had 7 bases not matched to a gene; V was cut back by 6 bases and J by 2 bases. CDR3 protein: CSVVGTVAYEQYF. The CDR3 DNA reads as TGCAGCGTCGTGGGGACAGTTGCCTACGAGCAGTACTTC.

The chain links TRBV10-1 to TRBJ1-5; tentative D call: TRBD1 (6 bases). Germline assignment: CDR1 WNHNN and CDR2 SYGVQD (reference sequence). The V and J ends lost 3 bases and 7 bases respectively, with 10 bases between them. The CDR3 runs to 13 residues. Here the CDR3 reads CASSDSRGQPQHF. The DNA for the CDR3 is TGCGCCAGCAGTGATTCCAGGGGACAGCCCCAGCATTTT.

The chain is built from TRBV10-2 and TRBJ2-5; 7 bases are shared with TRBD1. This CDR3 is built from 13 residues. The J segment lost 1 base and the V segment lost 6 bases, leaving 2 bases of the junction unmatched. Germline V lookup: CDR1 WSHSY, CDR2 SAAADI. CDR3: CASRGQPQETQYF. Written as DNA, the CDR3 is TGCGCCAGCAGGGGACAGCCCCAAGAGACCCAGTACTTC.

The V and J genes are TRBV6-1 and TRBJ2-2; 8 bases are a match to TRBD1. CDR3 length equals 15 residues. Germline assignment: CDR1 MNHNS and CDR2 SASEGT. J was trimmed by 0 bases and V by 9 bases; bases with no gene match: 6. The CDR3: CASRLTGANTGELFF. CDR3 coding DNA: TGTGCCAGTAGACTGACAGGGGCGAACACCGGGGAGCTGTTTTTT.

The chain couples TRBV11-3 to TRBJ2-3, with 8 bases aligning to TRBD1. The CDR3 is made up of 15 amino acids. V shed 5 bases, J shed 3 bases, and the junction held 7 bases outside the gene matches. Per germline, CDR1 SGHNT and CDR2 YENEEA. CDR3 sequence: CASSQTGEVTDTQYF. CDR3 DNA sequence: TGTGCCAGCAGCCAGACAGGGGAGGTGACAGATACGCAGTATTTT.

This chain joins TRBV4-2 and TRBJ2-5; D remains ambiguous. Germline CDR1 LGHNA, CDR2 YNFKEQ. The length of the CDR3 is 15 residues. Trimming took 0 bases from V and 1 from J, leaving 9 bases between them. The CDR3 nucleotides are TGTGCCAGCAGCCAAGATCTGTCTTTCCAAGAGACCCAGTACTTC. Its translation is CASSQDLSFQETQYF.

The table lists this clone with a few counts. The rearrangement uses TRBV5-4 and TRBJ1-2, with 9 bases identical to TRBD1. The CDR3 has 13 amino acids. The V gene's germline CDR1 is SGHNT and CDR2 YYREEE (reference sequence). V was pared by 1 base and J by 8 bases, with 3 bases of the junction left unmatched. CDR3 residues: CASSLWGQGGYTF. DNA for the CDR3: TGTGCCAGCAGCTTGTGGGGACAGGGCGGCTACACCTTC.

The chain links TRBV10-2 to TRBJ2-5; 8 bases map to TRBD1. The CDR3 runs 13 residues. The germline V gene has CDR1 WSHSY and CDR2 SAAADI. Trimming removed 2 bases from V and 6 bases from J; junction bases left unmatched: 2. The CDR3 coding sequence is TGCGCCAGCAGTGAGGACAGGGGACAGACCCAGTACTTC. Translation: CASSEDRGQTQYF.

The rearrangement joins TRBV6-4 to TRBJ2-3, with 7 bases identical to TRBD2. CDR3 length: 13 residues. Trimming at V came to 7 bases and at J to 8 bases, leaving 9 bases not matched to a gene. Germline V gene data show CDR1 as MRHNA and CDR2 as SNTAGT. The CDR3 DNA follows: TGTGCCAGCACCGGGACTATATTAGTTACGCAGTATTTT. Protein sequence: CASTGTILVTQYF.

The chain links TRBV11-3 to TRBJ2-1; 9 bases match TRBD1. The V segment lost 4 bases and the J segment 4 bases; nucleotides outside the gene matches: 5. This CDR3 region has 15 residues. CDR1 and CDR2 (germline): SGHNT, YENEEA. CDR3 loop: CASSSPGQGYNEQFF. CDR3 bases: TGTGCCAGCAGCTCTCCGGGACAGGGATACAATGAGCAGTTCTTC.

The chain couples TRBV5-4 to TRBJ1-3, with 7 bases fitting TRBD1. This CDR3 contains 15 residues. In germline, CDR1 is SGHNT, CDR2 YYREEE (reference sequence). V dropped 0 bases and J dropped 2; count of bases not matched to a gene: 2. The CDR3 protein is CASSLDQGAGNTIYF. The CDR3 nucleotides read TGTGCCAGCAGCTTGGACCAGGGGGCTGGAAACACCATATATTTT.

This clone showed up just a few times. J is TRBJ1-2 and V is TRBV6-5; the match to TRBD1 covers 11 bases. CDR3 size: 12 residues. The V gene end was trimmed by 6 bases and the J gene end by 7 bases; junction bases not matched to a gene: 1. Germline CDR1 reads MNHEY; CDR2 reads SVGAGI. CDR3: CASSGTGGGYTF. In DNA form, the CDR3 reads TGTGCCAGCAGCGGGACAGGGGGTGGCTACACCTTC.

This clone came up once. The genes are TRBV19 and TRBJ1-1, with a tentative D call TRBD1 (6 bases). Between the trimmed V and J ends, which lost 5 bases and 1 base, there was a span of 11 bases. The CDR3 length is 14 residues. Germline V lookup: CDR1 LNHDA, CDR2 SQIVND (reference sequence). CDR3 DNA sequence: TGTGCCAGTAGTCCGACAGGACCGAACACTGAAGCTTTCTTT. Translated, it gives CASSPTGPNTEAFF.

There are a few counts of this clone. The chain employs TRBV4-2 and TRBJ2-5, with D tentatively TRBD1 (6 bases). The germline V gene has CDR1 LGHNA and CDR2 YNFKEQ. The CDR3 runs 15 residues. V was cut by 0 bases and J by 5 bases, with 13 bases left in between. This CDR3 reads CASSQEVQGSETQYF. In nucleotides, the CDR3 is TGTGCCAGCAGCCAAGAGGTTCAGGGGTCGGAGACCCAGTACTTC.

This chain connects TRBV11-3 to TRBJ2-5; D call uncertain. Trimming stripped 5 bases from V and 0 bases from J, with 7 bases between. The CDR3 contains 13 residues. The germline gives CDR1 SGHNT, CDR2 YENEEA. CDR3 amino acids: CASSLEYQETQYF. In DNA, the CDR3 is TGTGCCAGCAGCCTGGAGTACCAAGAGACCCAGTACTTC.

Here the CDR3 DNA reads TGCGCCAGCAGCTTGGCCGGGGGGGCGGGCGAGCAGTACTTC. It yields the protein CASSLAGGAGEQYF. V is TRBV5-1 and J is TRBJ2-7; 8 bases map to TRBD2. Per germline, CDR1 SGHRS and CDR2 YFSETQ. The CDR3 extends over 14 amino acids. V lost 0 bases and J lost 6; bases outside the gene matches: 5. Full variable domain (rest looked up from reference TRBV5-1 and TRBJ2-7): KAGVTQTPRYLIKTRGQQVTLSCSPISGHRSVSWYQQTPGQGLQFLFEYFSETQRNKGNFPGRFSGRQFSNSRSEMNVSTLELGDSALYLCASSLAGGAGEQYFGPGTRLTVT.